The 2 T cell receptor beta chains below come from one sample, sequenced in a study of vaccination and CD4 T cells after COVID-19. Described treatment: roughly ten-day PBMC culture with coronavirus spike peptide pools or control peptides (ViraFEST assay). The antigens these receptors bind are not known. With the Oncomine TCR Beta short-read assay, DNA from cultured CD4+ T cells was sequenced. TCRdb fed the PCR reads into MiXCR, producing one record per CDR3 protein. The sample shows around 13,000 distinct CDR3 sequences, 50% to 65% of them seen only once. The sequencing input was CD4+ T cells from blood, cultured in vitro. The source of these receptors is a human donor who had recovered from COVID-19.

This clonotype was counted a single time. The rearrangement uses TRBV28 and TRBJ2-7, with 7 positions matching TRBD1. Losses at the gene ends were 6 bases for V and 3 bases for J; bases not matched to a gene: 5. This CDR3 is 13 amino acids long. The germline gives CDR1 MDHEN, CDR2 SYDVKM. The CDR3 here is CASRRDSRYEQYF. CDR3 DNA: TGTGCCAGCAGACGGGACAGTCGCTACGAGCAGTACTTC.

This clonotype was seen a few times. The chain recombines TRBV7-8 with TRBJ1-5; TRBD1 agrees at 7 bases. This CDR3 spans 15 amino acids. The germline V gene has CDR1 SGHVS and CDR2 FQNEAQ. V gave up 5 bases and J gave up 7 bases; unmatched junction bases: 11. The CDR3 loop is CASSLSGQVGQPQHF. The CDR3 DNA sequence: TGTGCCAGCAGCCTTAGCGGACAGGTGGGACAGCCCCAGCATTTT.